Below, 14 T cell receptor beta chains from the same sample are listed, as sequenced in a study of radiotherapy plus CTLA-4 blockade in lung cancer (dated by TCRdb to 2016 to 2018). Libraries were prepared through the immunoSEQ multiplex PCR assay. In its TCRdb copy, this immuneACCESS table keeps in-frame sequences only and misses some clones. Where compared with another copy, unresolved V genes explain less than half of these, and the others have no known cause. The sample table holds around 80,000 clones, of which 70% to 85% were seen once. The top ten constitute approximately 0.81% of the sample. This material consisted of peripheral blood, taken from a patient treated with radiotherapy plus ipilimumab. These receptor sequences come from a human donor with non-small cell lung cancer who had stable disease on radiotherapy plus ipilimumab.

This clone was detected only once. The chain recombines TRBV29-1 with TRBJ1-2; TRBD1 aligns across 9 bases. The CDR3 totals 16 residues. J was trimmed by 0 bases and V by 6 bases; bases with no gene match: 11. The germline V gene encodes CDR1 SQVTM and CDR2 ANQGSEA. The CDR3 loop reads CSVPEGGQGSNYGYTF. The CDR3 coding sequence is TGCAGCGTCCCCGAAGGTGGACAGGGGTCTAACTATGGCTACACCTTC.

The rearrangement joins TRBV5-1 to TRBJ2-2; D is unresolved. Germline assignment: CDR1 SGHRS and CDR2 YFSETQ. The V end was cut by 2 bases, the J end by 0 bases, with 5 bases between. CDR3 size: 14 residues. The CDR3 sequence: CASSFGSNTGELFF. The CDR3 DNA reads as TGCGCCAGCAGCTTCGGTTCGAACACCGGGGAGCTGTTTTTT.

This chain uses TRBV6-4 with TRBJ2-3; the D gene is possibly TRBD2 (7 bases). Germline-derived CDR1 and CDR2 are MRHNA and SNTAGT. V lost 3 bases and J 1 base, leaving 8 bases between the germline ends. The length of the CDR3 is 14 residues. CDR3 sequence reads: CASSEGGGTDTQYF. The CDR3 DNA follows: TGTGCCAGCAGTGAAGGGGGGGGCACAGATACGCAGTATTTT.

This clone came up a few times. The chain joins TRBV2 to TRBJ2-1; TRBD2 matches 13 bases. Trimming removed 4 bases from V and 5 bases from J; junction bases left unmatched: 2. The CDR3 loop spans 15 amino acids. From germline, CDR1 is SNHLY and CDR2 FYNNEI. CDR3 loop: CASSGGTSGNNEQFF. The CDR3 DNA sequence: TGTGCCAGCAGTGGCGGGACTAGCGGGAACAATGAGCAGTTCTTC.

V usage is TRBV28 and J usage is TRBJ1-2, with 8 nucleotides matching TRBD1. This CDR3 spans 13 amino acids. J was trimmed by 4 bases and V by 6 bases; bases with no gene match: 4. The germline CDR1 and CDR2 sequences are MDHEN and SYDVKM. CDR3 protein: CASRTGEIYGYTF. CDR3 nucleotides: TGTGCCAGCAGGACAGGGGAAATCTATGGCTACACCTTC.

The rearrangement uses TRBV5-1 and TRBJ2-6; no definite D call. CDR1 is SGHRS, CDR2 YFSETQ, per germline. V was clipped by 4 bases and J by 2 bases, with 7 bases between them. The CDR3 is made up of 14 amino acids. The CDR3 loop is CASSKVAGANVLTF. CDR3 sequence (DNA): TGCGCCAGCAGCAAGGTAGCTGGGGCCAACGTCCTGACTTTC.

The rearrangement uses TRBV6-5 and TRBJ2-7; 8 bases align to TRBD1. The trim removed 6 bases at V and 5 bases at J, leaving 3 bases unmatched. Germline values: CDR1 MNHEY, CDR2 SVGAGI. CDR3 length: 12 amino acids. CDR3 region: CASRDRVNEQYF. The CDR3, as DNA: TGTGCCAGCAGGGACAGGGTAAACGAGCAGTACTTC.

The rearrangement uses TRBV7-2 and TRBJ2-2; D is undetermined. The CDR3 sequence is 13 residues long. Trimming stripped 6 bases from V and 7 bases from J, with 12 bases between. Per germline, CDR1 SGHTA and CDR2 FQGNSA. In DNA, the CDR3 is TGTGCCAGCAGTTCAACCGGTATCGGGGAGCTGTTTTTT. It specifies CASSSTGIGELFF.

The chain has TRBV7-8 and TRBJ1-5; D perhaps matches TRBD1 (6 bases). Trimming left V 2 bases short and J 1 base short, with 15 bases between. This CDR3 has 17 amino acids. The V gene's germline CDR1 is SGHVS and CDR2 FQNEAQ. CDR3 protein: CASSLSSGTISNQPQHF. CDR3 sequence (DNA): TGTGCCAGCAGCTTATCATCCGGGACAATAAGCAATCAGCCCCAGCATTTT.

This clone was counted only a few times. The chain has TRBV10-3 and TRBJ1-1, with D uncertain. Between the trimmed V and J ends, which lost 4 bases and 2 bases, there was a span of 8 bases. This CDR3 spans 13 amino acids. Germline lookup yields CDR1 ENHRY and CDR2 SYGVKD. Written as DNA, the CDR3 is TGTGCCATCAGTGGCGTTGGAAACACTGAAGCTTTCTTT. This gives the protein CAISGVGNTEAFF.

The chain combines TRBV5-1 with TRBJ2-6; no firm D call. The CDR3 contains 14 residues. Germline loops: CDR1 SGHRS, CDR2 YFSETQ. In nucleotides, the CDR3 is TGCGCAACCAGGACGGGCTCTGGGGCCAACGTCCTGACTTTC. Translation: CATRTGSGANVLTF.

The gene calls are TRBV7-2 and TRBJ1-5, with a tentative D call TRBD1 (5 bases). This CDR3 is built from 15 residues. V lost 4 bases and J lost 2, with 12 bases in between. The germline gives CDR1 SGHTA, CDR2 FQGNSA. The CDR3 nucleotides are TGTGCCAGCAGCTCCGGACAAACTGGCAATCAGCCCCAGCATTTT. It yields the protein CASSSGQTGNQPQHF. Full variable domain (outside the CDR3, taken from reference TRBV7-2 and TRBJ1-5): GAGVSQSPSNKVTEKGKDVELRCDPISGHTALYWYRQSLGQGLEFLIYFQGNSAPDKSGLPSDRFSAERTGGSVSTLTIQRTQQEDSAVYLCASSSGQTGNQPQHFGDGTRLSIL.

A word on this clone: The same CDR3 is also encoded by other DNA sequences in this sample. CDR3 coding DNA: TGTGCCAGCAGCGTAGCGGGACTCTCCTACGAGCAGTACTTC. Encoded protein: CASSVAGLSYEQYF. V gene TRBV9 combines with J gene TRBJ2-7, with D possibly TRBD2 on 6 matching bases. The CDR3 contains 14 residues. Germline V lookup: CDR1 SGDLS, CDR2 YYNGEE. V lost 0 bases and J lost 0, with 7 bases in between.

This clone was seen more than once but under ten times. The CDR3 loop reads CASSTTMDGYTF. CDR3 sequence (DNA): TGTGCCAGCAGCACCACGATGGATGGCTACACCTTC. The chain carries TRBV5-4 and TRBJ1-2; D not certain. The CDR3 has 12 residues. Deletions cut 4 bases from V and 6 bases from J, with 10 bases between. Germline CDR1 and CDR2: SGHNT and YYREEE (reference sequence).